The 28 T cell receptor beta chains presented below share a single source sample, sequenced in a study of T cells in Graves' hyperthyroidism and ophthalmopathy. The source material, RNA transcripts, was used to amplify TCR beta CDR3 regions. First-round RT-PCR of the TCR CDR3 relied on the HTBI primer set. TCRdb called the multiplex PCR reads again in MiXCR, with one record for every CDR3 protein. The sample includes fewer than 850,000 distinct CDR3 sequences, 15% to 20% seen only once; the top ten take 15% to 18%. The sample consisted of blood. Receptor source: a man aged 45-65 years with Graves' hyperthyroidism.

This clonotype was detected ten times or more. V is TRBV2 and J is TRBJ2-5; D is possibly TRBD2 (6 bases). Trimming stripped 3 bases from V and 0 bases from J, with 11 bases between. The germline CDR1 and CDR2 sequences are SNHLY and FYNNEI. CDR3 size: 15 residues. CDR3 nucleotides: TGTGCCAGCAGTGACTCTAGCGTTTACCAAGAGACCCAGTACTTC. The encoded protein is CASSDSSVYQETQYF.

This clonotype has a handful of counts. This rearrangement joins TRBV18 to TRBJ2-6, with a tentative D call TRBD1 (5 bases). Germline CDR1 and CDR2: KGHSH and LQKENI. Trimming removed 8 bases from V and 6 bases from J, with 14 bases in between. The CDR3 runs 14 residues. This CDR3 is CASERTREANVLTF. The CDR3 DNA reads TGTGCCAGCGAACGGACAAGGGAGGCCAACGTCCTGACTTTC.

Turning to this clonotype: A much larger clone lies one base from this, so it may be a read error. CDR3 residues: CASIKRNSGNNSYNEQFF. DNA of the CDR3: TGTGCCAGCATTAAGAGGAATAGCGGGAACAACTCCTACAATGAGCAGTTCTTC. The chain recombines TRBV2 with TRBJ2-1; TRBD2 matches 8 bases. This CDR3 spans 18 amino acids. Per germline, CDR1 SNHLY and CDR2 FYNNEI. Trimming removed 7 bases from V and 0 bases from J; junction bases left unmatched: 14.

This clonotype was found many times. The CDR3 reads CASIEYRNYGYTF. In nucleotides, the CDR3 is TGTGCCAGCATCGAGTACCGCAACTATGGCTACACCTTC. The chain combines TRBV6-1 with TRBJ1-2; unclear D gene. V lost 7 bases and J 2 bases, leaving 11 bases between the germline ends. The V gene's germline CDR1 is MNHNS and CDR2 SASEGT. The CDR3 covers 13 residues.

This clonotype was seen many times. J is TRBJ2-1 and V is TRBV20-1; 8 bases agree with TRBD2. CDR3 length: 16 amino acids. V trimming: 0 bases; J trimming: 0 bases; junction bases outside the gene matches: 4. The germline V gene encodes CDR1 DFQATT and CDR2 SNEGSKA (reference sequence). The CDR3 DNA reads as TGCAGTGCTAGAGACACTAGCGGAAGCTCCTACAATGAGCAGTTCTTC. Amino acid sequence: CSARDTSGSSYNEQFF.

J is TRBJ1-5 and V is TRBV6-1, with a tentative D call TRBD1 (5 bases). The CDR3 is made up of 18 amino acids. The V end lost 8 bases, the J end lost 0 bases, and 23 bases lay between the germline ends. Germline V CDR1 and CDR2: MNHNS, SASEGT. Here the CDR3 reads CASSYRDDRIYSNQPQHF. CDR3 DNA sequence: TGTGCCAGCTCTTACCGGGACGACCGTATCTATAGCAATCAGCCCCAGCATTTT.

This clonotype came up a few times. The rearrangement links TRBV10-1 to TRBJ2-1; the match to TRBD2 covers 12 bases. The V gene's germline CDR1 is WNHNN and CDR2 SYGVQD (reference sequence). V shed 4 bases and J 7 bases; nucleotides not matched to a gene: 11. There are 17 residues in the CDR3. CDR3 in DNA: TGCGCCAGCAGTGGCCCGGCGACTAGCGGGAGATTGAATGAGCAGTTCTTC. Translating it yields CASSGPATSGRLNEQFF.

The chain has TRBV3-1 and TRBJ1-1; D gene unclear. V shed 0 bases and J shed 4 bases, with 12 bases lying between them. The CDR3 is 15 residues long. The germline gives CDR1 LGHDT, CDR2 YNNKEL (reference sequence). The CDR3 region is CASSQDLGGFTEAFF. The CDR3, as DNA: TGTGCCAGCAGCCAAGATTTAGGAGGGTTCACTGAAGCTTTCTTT.

The gene calls are TRBV5-1 and TRBJ1-1; no firm D call. Germline CDR1 is SGHRS and CDR2 is YFSETQ. The CDR3 loop spans 15 amino acids. V dropped 1 base and J dropped 3 bases, with 13 bases sitting between them. DNA of the CDR3: TGCGCCAGCAGCTTGTTAGACGGGCCCTACACTGAAGCTTTCTTT. Translating it yields CASSLLDGPYTEAFF.

Concerning this clonotype: A single base separates this from a much larger clone, so it may be a read error. CDR3 DNA: TGTGCCAGCAGCCTTGAACAGGGGAAGACTGAAGCTTTCTTT. Its translation: CASSLEQGKTEAFF. This chain links TRBV3-1 with TRBJ1-1, with 7 bases matching TRBD1. Germline V lookup: CDR1 LGHDT, CDR2 YNNKEL (reference sequence). The CDR3 has 14 residues. V lost 4 bases, J lost 5 bases, and 7 bases stayed unmatched. Supplemented by reference TRBV3-1 and TRBJ1-1, the full variable domain reads DTAVSQTPKYLVTQMGNDKSIKCEQNLGHDTMYWYKQDSKKFLKIMFSYNNKELIINETVPNRFSPKSPDKAHLNLHINSLELGDSAVYFCASSLEQGKTEAFFGQGTRLTVV.

This clonotype was counted at least ten times. CDR3 sequence (DNA): TGTGCCAGCAGATACGACAGTGGGGGGCGGGGCTATGGCTACACCTTC. Translated: CASRYDSGGRGYGYTF. This chain joins TRBV7-2 and TRBJ1-2; TRBD1 is a possible D gene (6 bases). Per germline, CDR1 SGHTA and CDR2 FQGNSA. V was shortened by 6 bases and J by 4 bases, with 21 bases between the two germline ends. CDR3 length: 16 residues.

In this sample, this clonotype turned up many times. This chain uses TRBV28 with TRBJ2-5, with a tentative D call TRBD2 (6 bases). The CDR3 is made up of 14 amino acids. V was pared by 2 bases and J by 4 bases, with 11 bases between. Germline V gives CDR1 MDHEN, CDR2 SYDVKM. For the CDR3, the DNA is TGTGCCAGCAGTTTAGCGGGACGAAGAGAGACCCAGTACTTC. This codes for CASSLAGRRETQYF.

The sample holds a few counts of this clonotype. The V and J genes are TRBV30 and TRBJ2-2, with unresolved D. Germline V CDR1 and CDR2: GTSNPN, SVGIG (reference sequence). The length of the CDR3 is 13 residues. With 3 bases removed from V and 4 bases from J, the gap between germline ends came to 9 bases. The CDR3 is CAWRYSSTGELFF. The CDR3 DNA is TGTGCCTGGAGGTACAGTAGCACCGGGGAGCTGTTTTTT.

This clonotype was recorded at least ten times. This chain links TRBV12-3 or TRBV12-4 with TRBJ1-4; TRBD1 is a possible D gene (5 bases). V lost 8 bases to trimming and J lost 4 bases, with 14 bases between them. The CDR3 consists of 14 residues. The CDR3 DNA sequence: TGTGCCAGCGTCCAGGGACCGATTAATGAAAAACTGTTTTTT. The encoded protein is CASVQGPINEKLFF.

As to this clonotype: The CDR3 carries no conserved terminal phenylalanine or tryptophan, so it likely arises from a read error. This chain connects TRBV27 to TRBJ2-5; TRBD1 matches 10 bases. Germline assignment: CDR1 MNHEY and CDR2 SMNVEV (reference sequence). Germline trimming cut 5 bases from V and 4 bases from J; bases unmatched to any gene: 7. The CDR3 is made up of 15 amino acids. This chain's CDR3 is CASSPGQGRLETQYS. In DNA form, the CDR3 reads TGTGCCAGCAGTCCGGGACAGGGGAGGTTAGAGACCCAGTACTCC.

The J gene is TRBJ2-7, the V gene TRBV28, with a tentative D call TRBD2 (6 bases). This CDR3 comprises 15 residues. With 2 bases removed from V and 1 base from J, the gap between germline ends came to 12 bases. Germline-derived CDR1 and CDR2 are MDHEN and SYDVKM. Here the CDR3 DNA reads TGTGCCAGCAGTTTACTCGCTAGCGTGTCCTACGAGCAGTACTTC. It translates to CASSLLASVSYEQYF.

This clonotype appeared many times. The chain couples TRBV6-1 to TRBJ2-3; tentative D call: TRBD1 (6 bases). The CDR3 has 13 residues. CDR1 is MNHNS, CDR2 SASEGT, per germline. V dropped 10 bases and J dropped 2 bases, with 13 bases sitting between them. The CDR3 DNA reads as TGTGCCACCAAGGACAGATCCACAGATACGCAGTATTTT. Protein product: CATKDRSTDTQYF.

This clonotype has more than one count but fewer than ten. Possible read error: a much larger clone is one base away. The gene calls are TRBV27 and TRBJ2-1; D is unresolved. The germline V gene encodes CDR1 MNHEY and CDR2 SMNVEV (reference sequence). Trimming pared 2 bases from V and 6 bases from J, leaving 8 bases between. The CDR3 is 13 amino acids. The CDR3 sequence is CASSLIGLNEQFF. CDR3 DNA sequence: TGTGCCAGCAGTTTAATAGGGCTCAATGAGCAGTTCTTC.

This clonotype was recorded at least ten times. The rearrangement joins TRBV28 to TRBJ2-7; D is perhaps TRBD1 (5 bases). The germline V gene encodes CDR1 MDHEN and CDR2 SYDVKM. There are 13 residues in the CDR3. Deletions cut 3 bases from V and 3 bases from J, with 9 bases between. CDR3: CASSLAGYYEQYF. For the CDR3, the DNA is TGTGCCAGCAGTTTGGCAGGGTACTACGAGCAGTACTTC.

This clonotype was counted a few times. The DNA for the CDR3 is TGTGCCAGCAGCGTAGAACCGGGATCGGGCACAGATACGCAGTATTTT. Translation: CASSVEPGSGTDTQYF. The chain employs TRBV9 and TRBJ2-3; weak D call: TRBD2 (5 bases). CDR3 length: 16 residues. The germline gives CDR1 SGDLS, CDR2 YYNGEE. With 0 bases removed from V and 1 base from J, the gap between germline ends came to 12 bases.

This clonotype was seen more than once but under ten times. The rearrangement joins TRBV24-1 to TRBJ2-2; maybe TRBD2 (5 bases). Germline assignment: CDR1 KGHDR and CDR2 SFDVKD. Deletions cut 4 bases from V and 3 bases from J, with 11 bases between. The CDR3 has 15 residues. The CDR3 sequence is CATSDRRVYTGELFF. CDR3 DNA: TGTGCCACCAGTGACCGGCGGGTTTACACCGGGGAGCTGTTTTTT.

In DNA form, the CDR3 reads TGTGCCAGCAGTTCCCGACTAGCGGGTGGAGGGACAGATACGCAGTATTTT. Translating it yields CASSSRLAGGGTDTQYF. The rearrangement joins TRBV12-3 or TRBV12-4 to TRBJ2-3, with 10 bases matching TRBD2. Trimming at V came to 4 bases and at J to 3 bases, leaving 10 bases not matched to a gene. The CDR3 length is 17 residues.

The chain employs TRBV7-9 and TRBJ2-3; possibly TRBD2 for D (5 bases). This CDR3 region has 15 residues. V shed 4 bases and J shed 5 bases, with 16 bases lying between them. CDR1 and CDR2 (germline): SEHNR, FQNEAQ (reference sequence). The CDR3 region is CASSSTGFARDTQYF. The CDR3 nucleotides read TGTGCCAGCAGCTCTACGGGATTCGCGCGAGATACGCAGTATTTT.

V usage is TRBV3-1 and J usage is TRBJ1-5, with 7 bases lining up with TRBD1. CDR1 is LGHDT and CDR2 is YNNKEL in the germline V gene (reference sequence). The V segment lost 5 bases and the J segment 4 bases; nucleotides outside the gene matches: 2. The CDR3 extends over 13 amino acids. The CDR3 protein is CASSTTGNQPQHF. DNA for the CDR3: TGTGCCAGCAGCACGACAGGGAATCAGCCCCAGCATTTT.

The sample holds many counts of this clonotype. This sequence joins TRBV28 and TRBJ1-2; D gene ambiguous. Per the germline V gene, CDR1 is MDHEN and CDR2 is SYDVKM. V shed 5 bases and J shed 5 bases, with 18 bases lying between them. This CDR3 has 15 residues. The CDR3, as DNA: TGTGCCAGCAGTGAAGGGATCCCGTCCCGGTATGGCTACACCTTC. Encoded protein: CASSEGIPSRYGYTF.

The chain has TRBV2 and TRBJ1-2; D gene unclear. Between the trimmed V and J ends, which lost 4 bases and 4 bases, there was a span of 7 bases. From germline, CDR1 is SNHLY and CDR2 FYNNEI. The CDR3 totals 12 residues. The CDR3: CASSGNSYGYTF. The CDR3 DNA is TGTGCCAGCAGTGGAAACAGCTATGGCTACACCTTC. The full variable domain, rest sourced from reference TRBV2 and TRBJ1-2, is EPEVTQTPSHQVTQMGQEVILRCVPISNHLYFYWYRQILGQKVEFLVSFYNNEISEKSEIFDDQFSVERPDGSNFTLKIRSTKLEDSAMYFCASSGNSYGYTFGSGTRLTVV.

This clonotype was observed many times. The CDR3: CASIPPQGGGMNTEAFF. The CDR3 DNA is TGTGCCAGCATACCCCCCCAGGGGGGTGGTATGAACACTGAAGCTTTCTTT. V gene TRBV2 combines with J gene TRBJ1-1; TRBD1 aligns across 7 bases. Germline CDR1 is SNHLY and CDR2 is FYNNEI. Trimming took 7 bases from V and 0 from J; bases not matched to a gene: 14. The CDR3 runs 17 residues.

V and J are TRBV12-3 or TRBV12-4 and TRBJ2-1; no firm D call. This CDR3 comprises 14 residues. V lost 2 bases, J lost 6 bases, and 11 bases lay in between. For the CDR3, the DNA is TGTGCCAGCAGTTTATCTCTATACTCCAATGAGCAGTTCTTC. It translates to CASSLSLYSNEQFF.